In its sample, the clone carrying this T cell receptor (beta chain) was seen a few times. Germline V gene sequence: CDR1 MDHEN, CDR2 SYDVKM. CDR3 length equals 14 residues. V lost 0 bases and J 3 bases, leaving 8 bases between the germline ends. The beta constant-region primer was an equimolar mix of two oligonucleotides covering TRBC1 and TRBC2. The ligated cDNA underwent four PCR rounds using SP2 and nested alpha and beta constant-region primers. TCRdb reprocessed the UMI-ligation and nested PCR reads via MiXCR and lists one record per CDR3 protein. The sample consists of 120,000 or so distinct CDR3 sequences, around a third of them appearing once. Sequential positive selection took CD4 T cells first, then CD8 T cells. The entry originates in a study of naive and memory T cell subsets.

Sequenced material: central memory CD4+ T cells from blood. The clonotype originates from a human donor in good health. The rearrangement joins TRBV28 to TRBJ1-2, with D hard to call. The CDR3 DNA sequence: TGTGCCAGCAGTTTATGGGGCAGCGACTATGGCTACACCTTC. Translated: CASSLWGSDYGYTF.